This is a list of T cell receptor beta chains from one sample in a study of T cells in localized non-small cell lung cancer. Sequenced by immunoSEQ multiplex PCR; TCRdb stores in-frame clones only, minus some. The sample lists some 78,000 clones; approximately 84% were seen once. The sample was peripheral blood, taken before any cancer treatment. These receptors came from a man aged 35-69 years with stage I lung adenocarcinoma. Both conserved end residues are part of each CDR3. Fields, in order: D gene, clone size, V gene, J gene, CDR3 DNA, CDR3 protein. The D gene is left open where the match is weak. The size field is filled for only some rows; it gives once, few, many or a size class.

.	.	TRBV5-1	TRBJ2-5	TGCGCCAGCAGCTTGGCCGGTTTAGAACAAGAGACCCAGTACTTC	CASSLAGLEQETQYF
.	.	TRBV5-1	TRBJ2-7	TGCGCCAGCAGCCAGAGCGGTTCCTACGAGCAGTACTTC	CASSQSGSYEQYF
TRBD2	.	TRBV7-6	TRBJ2-1	TGTGCCAGCAGCTTAACGACAGGCCGGGAGGGTGAGCAGTTCTTC	CASSLTTGREGEQFF
TRBD1	.	TRBV4-3	TRBJ2-7	TGCGCCAGCAGCCAAGGCCAACAGGGGTACGAGCAGTACTTC	CASSQGQQGYEQYF
TRBD2	.	TRBV11-2	TRBJ2-7	TGTGCCAGCAGCACCACTAGCGGGAGGAGGGCCGAGCAGTACTTC	CASSTTSGRRAEQYF
.	.	TRBV6-5	TRBJ2-7	TGTGCCAGCAGTTACTCTAGGCGAGGCGTGCAGTACTTC	CASSYSRRGVQYF
.	.	TRBV7-2	TRBJ2-3	TGTGCCAGCAGCTCCAAAGGAAGGGGGGGCGGGACAGATACGCAGTATTTT	CASSSKGRGGGTDTQYF
.	.	TRBV27	TRBJ2-7	TGTGCCAGCAGTCCAATATCCCCCCCTGACAGGAGATACGAGCAGTACTTC	CASSPISPPDRRYEQYF
.	.	TRBV2	TRBJ2-2	TGTGCCAGCAGGGTAGAGGGCGGGGAGCTGTTTTTT	CASRVEGGELFF
TRBD2	.	TRBV27	TRBJ2-1	TGTGCCAGCAGACTGTTCCCCGGACTAGCGGGAGACAATGAGCAGTTCTTC	CASRLFPGLAGDNEQFF
.	.	TRBV9	TRBJ1-6	TGTGCCAGCAGCGTAGGGAGGGGAGGTTGGGATAATTCACCCCTCCACTTT	CASSVGRGGWDNSPLHF
.	once	TRBV11-2	TRBJ2-7	TGTGCCAGCAGCTTACAACCCTTCGGGGCGAACGAGCAGTACTTC	CASSLQPFGANEQYF
TRBD2	.	TRBV5-3	TRBJ2-7	TGTGCCAGAAGCTTTACCGGGACTAGCGGGGCTGCCTACGAGCAGTACTTC	CARSFTGTSGAAYEQYF
TRBD2	few	TRBV19	TRBJ2-5	TGTGCCAGTAGTCTAGCGGGGTCCGTAGAGACCCAGTACTTC	CASSLAGSVETQYF
.	.	TRBV6-5	TRBJ2-7	TGTGCCAGCAGTGGCACAGCCTACGAGCAGTACTTC	CASSGTAYEQYF
TRBD1	.	TRBV6-6	TRBJ2-1	TGTGCCAGCAGTTACTCGGGGACAGGGAATTACAATGAGCAGTTCTTC	CASSYSGTGNYNEQFF
TRBD2	.	TRBV11-2	TRBJ2-3	TGTGCCAGCAGCGTGACCGGGGGGGTGGGCACAGATACGCAGTATTTT	CASSVTGGVGTDTQYF
TRBD1	.	TRBV9	TRBJ2-5	TGTGCCAGCAGCGAACAGGGGCCGTCTTCCCCGACCCAGTACTTC	CASSEQGPSSPTQYF
.	.	TRBV2	TRBJ2-5	TGTGCCTCTCGGGAGGAGACCCAGTACTTC	CASREETQYF
.	.	TRBV11-2	TRBJ2-3	TGTGCCAGCAGCTTGACCACAGATACGCAGTATTTT	CASSLTTDTQYF
.	.	TRBV18	TRBJ1-1	TGTGCCAGCTCACCTCAATTGGGAAACCGGGTTGAAGCTTTCTTT	CASSPQLGNRVEAFF
TRBD2	few	TRBV2	TRBJ2-3	TGTGCCAGCACCCTCACACCGGGGGGGACTAGCGGAGTATATACGCAGTATTTT	CASTLTPGGTSGVYTQYF
.	.	TRBV18	TRBJ1-2	TGTGCCAGCTCACCGGACGGTATCTATGGCTACACCTTC	CASSPDGIYGYTF
TRBD2	.	TRBV18	TRBJ2-7	TGTGCCAGTTCACGGACTAGCGGGACGAGCTCCTACGAGCAGTACTTC	CASSRTSGTSSYEQYF
.	.	TRBV5-1	TRBJ2-7	TGCGCCAGCAGCCTCGGAGACGGCGAGCAGTACTTC	CASSLGDGEQYF
TRBD2	.	TRBV6-4	TRBJ2-3	TGTGCCAGCAGTACCGAGCGGGAGCATAGAGATACGCAGTATTTT	CASSTEREHRDTQYF
TRBD1	.	TRBV5-4	TRBJ1-2	TGTGCCAGTCGGGACAGGGAAAGCGATGGCTACACCTTC	CASRDRESDGYTF
TRBD2	few	TRBV4-3	TRBJ2-3	TGCGCCAGCAGCCAAGATGCGTTGGCTAGCGGGGGAGATACGCAGTATTTT	CASSQDALASGGDTQYF
TRBD1	.	TRBV25-1	TRBJ1-1	TGTGCCAGCAGTGAACAGGTAGGGGAAGGGGGCACAGCTTTCTTT	CASSEQVGEGGTAFF